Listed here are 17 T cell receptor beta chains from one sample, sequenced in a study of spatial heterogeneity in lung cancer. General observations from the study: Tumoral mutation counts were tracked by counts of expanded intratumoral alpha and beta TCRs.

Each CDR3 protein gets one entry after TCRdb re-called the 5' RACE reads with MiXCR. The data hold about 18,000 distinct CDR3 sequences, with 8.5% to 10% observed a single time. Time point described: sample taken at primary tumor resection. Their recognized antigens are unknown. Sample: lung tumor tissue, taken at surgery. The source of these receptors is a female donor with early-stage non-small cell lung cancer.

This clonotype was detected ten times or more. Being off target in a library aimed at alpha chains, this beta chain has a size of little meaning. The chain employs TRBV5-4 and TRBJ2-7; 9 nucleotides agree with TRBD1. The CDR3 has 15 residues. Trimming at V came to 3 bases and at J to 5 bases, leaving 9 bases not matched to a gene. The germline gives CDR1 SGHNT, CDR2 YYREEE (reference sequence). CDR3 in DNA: TGTGCCAGCAGCTCACAGGGGGCCGCCATACACGAGCAGTACTTC. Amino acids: CASSSQGAAIHEQYF.

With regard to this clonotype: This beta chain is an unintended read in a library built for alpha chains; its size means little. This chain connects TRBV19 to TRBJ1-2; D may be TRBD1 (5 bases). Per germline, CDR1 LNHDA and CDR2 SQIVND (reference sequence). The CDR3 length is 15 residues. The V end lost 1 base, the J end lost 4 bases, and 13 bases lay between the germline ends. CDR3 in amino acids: CASSIGLGRFYGYTF. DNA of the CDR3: TGTGCCAGTAGTATAGGTTTGGGGCGGTTCTATGGCTACACCTTC.

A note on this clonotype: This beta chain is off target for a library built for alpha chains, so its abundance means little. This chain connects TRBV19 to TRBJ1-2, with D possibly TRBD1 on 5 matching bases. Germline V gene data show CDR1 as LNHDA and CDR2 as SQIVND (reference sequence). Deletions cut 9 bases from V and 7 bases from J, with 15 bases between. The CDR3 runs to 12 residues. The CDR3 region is CASHRGVSGYTF. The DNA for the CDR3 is TGTGCCAGCCACCGGGGCGTTTCTGGCTACACCTTC.

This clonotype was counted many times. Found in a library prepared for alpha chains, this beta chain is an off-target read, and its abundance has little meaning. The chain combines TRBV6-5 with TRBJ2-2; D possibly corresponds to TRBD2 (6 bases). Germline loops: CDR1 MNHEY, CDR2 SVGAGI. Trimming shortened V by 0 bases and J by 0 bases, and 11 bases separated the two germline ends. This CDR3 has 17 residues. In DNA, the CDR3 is TGTGCCAGCAGTTACTCGGGCGGGGACGCGAACACCGGGGAGCTGTTTTTT. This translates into CASSYSGGDANTGELFF.

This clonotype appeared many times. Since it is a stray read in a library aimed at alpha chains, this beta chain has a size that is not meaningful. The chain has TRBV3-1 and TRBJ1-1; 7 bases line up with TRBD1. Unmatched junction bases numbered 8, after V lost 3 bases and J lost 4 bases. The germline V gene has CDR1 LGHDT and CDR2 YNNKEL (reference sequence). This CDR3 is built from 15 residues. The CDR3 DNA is TGTGCCAGCAGCCACTCCGACAGGGAGGGCACTGAAGCTTTCTTT. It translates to CASSHSDREGTEAFF.

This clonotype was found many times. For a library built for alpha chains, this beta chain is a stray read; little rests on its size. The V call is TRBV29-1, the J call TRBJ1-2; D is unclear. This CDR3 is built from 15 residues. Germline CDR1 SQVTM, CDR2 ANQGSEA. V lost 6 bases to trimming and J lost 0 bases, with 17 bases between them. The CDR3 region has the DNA TGCAGCGTAGACCTGGACGGCGATTCTAACTATGGCTACACCTTC. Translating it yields CSVDLDGDSNYGYTF. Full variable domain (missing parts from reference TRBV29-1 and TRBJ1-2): SAVISQKPSRDICQRGTSLTIQCQVDSQVTMMFWYRQQPGQSLTLIATANQGSEATYESGFVIDKFPISRPNLTFSTLTVSNMSPEDSSIYLCSVDLDGDSNYGYTFGSGTRLTVV.

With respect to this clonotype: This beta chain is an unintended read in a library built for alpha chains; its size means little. CDR3 DNA: TGTGCCAGCAGTTCCTGGACTAGCGGGAGCTACGAGCAGTACTTC. Its protein product is CASSSWTSGSYEQYF. The chain recombines TRBV6-6 with TRBJ2-7; the match to TRBD2 covers 13 bases. The trim removed 4 bases at V and 3 bases at J, leaving 3 bases unmatched. CDR3 size: 15 residues. Germline V gene lookup returns CDR1 MNHNY and CDR2 SVGAGI (reference sequence).

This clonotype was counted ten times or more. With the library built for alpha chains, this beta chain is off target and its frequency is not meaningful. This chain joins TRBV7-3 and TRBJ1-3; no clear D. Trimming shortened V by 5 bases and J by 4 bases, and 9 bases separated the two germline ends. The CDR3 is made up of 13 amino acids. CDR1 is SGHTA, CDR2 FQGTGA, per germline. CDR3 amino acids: CASSRPPGNTIYF. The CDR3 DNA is TGTGCCAGCAGCCGTCCCCCAGGAAACACCATATATTTT.

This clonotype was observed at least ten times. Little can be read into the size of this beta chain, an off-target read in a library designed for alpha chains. CDR3 sequence: CASSFRMNQPQHF. In DNA, the CDR3 is TGTGCCAGCAGTTTCCGGATGAATCAGCCCCAGCATTTT. V is TRBV6-2 or TRBV6-3 and J is TRBJ1-5; D is uncertain. Trimming stripped 4 bases from V and 4 bases from J, with 8 bases between. This CDR3 is built from 13 residues. The germline V gene has CDR1 MNHEY and CDR2 SVGEGT.

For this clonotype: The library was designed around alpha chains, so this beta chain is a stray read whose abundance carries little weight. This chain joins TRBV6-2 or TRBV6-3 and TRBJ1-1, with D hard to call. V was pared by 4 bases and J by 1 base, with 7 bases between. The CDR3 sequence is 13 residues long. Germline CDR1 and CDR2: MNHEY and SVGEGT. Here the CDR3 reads CASSFSSNTEAFF. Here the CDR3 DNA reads TGTGCCAGCAGTTTTAGCTCGAACACTGAAGCTTTCTTT.

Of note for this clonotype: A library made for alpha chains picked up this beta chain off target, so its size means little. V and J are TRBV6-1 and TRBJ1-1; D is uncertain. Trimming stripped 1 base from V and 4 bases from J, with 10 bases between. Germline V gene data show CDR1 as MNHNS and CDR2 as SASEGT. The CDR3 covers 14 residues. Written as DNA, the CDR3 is TGTGCCAGCAGTGAAGGGAGTTTACCCACTGAAGCTTTCTTT. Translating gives CASSEGSLPTEAFF.

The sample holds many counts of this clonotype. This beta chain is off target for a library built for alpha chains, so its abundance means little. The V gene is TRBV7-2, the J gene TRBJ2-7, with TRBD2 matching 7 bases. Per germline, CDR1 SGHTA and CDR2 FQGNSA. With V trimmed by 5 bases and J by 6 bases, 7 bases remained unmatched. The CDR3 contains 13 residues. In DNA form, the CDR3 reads TGTGCCAGCAGCCTTGCGGGCGGGGGCGAGCAGTACTTC. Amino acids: CASSLAGGGEQYF.

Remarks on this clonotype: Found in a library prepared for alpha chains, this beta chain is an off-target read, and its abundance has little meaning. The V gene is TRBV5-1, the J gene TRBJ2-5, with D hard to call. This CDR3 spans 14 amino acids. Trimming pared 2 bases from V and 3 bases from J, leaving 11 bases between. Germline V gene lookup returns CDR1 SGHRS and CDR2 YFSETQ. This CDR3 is CASSFGTAEETQYF. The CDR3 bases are TGCGCCAGCAGCTTCGGAACAGCCGAAGAGACCCAGTACTTC.

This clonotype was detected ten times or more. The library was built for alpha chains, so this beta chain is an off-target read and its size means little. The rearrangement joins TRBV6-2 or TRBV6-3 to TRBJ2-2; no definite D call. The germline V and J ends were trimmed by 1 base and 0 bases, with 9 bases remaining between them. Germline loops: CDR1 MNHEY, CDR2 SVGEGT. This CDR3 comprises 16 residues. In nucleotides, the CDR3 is TGTGCCAGCAGTTACTATAGGCCCTCGAACACCGGGGAGCTGTTTTTT. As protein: CASSYYRPSNTGELFF.

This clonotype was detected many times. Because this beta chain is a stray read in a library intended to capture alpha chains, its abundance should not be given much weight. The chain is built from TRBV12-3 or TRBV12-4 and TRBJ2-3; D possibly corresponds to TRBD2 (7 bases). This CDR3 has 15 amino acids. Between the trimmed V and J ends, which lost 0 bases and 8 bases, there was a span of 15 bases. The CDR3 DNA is TGTGCCAGCAGTTTAGCCGCGGGGGCTGGTGTTACGCAGTATTTT. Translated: CASSLAAGAGVTQYF.

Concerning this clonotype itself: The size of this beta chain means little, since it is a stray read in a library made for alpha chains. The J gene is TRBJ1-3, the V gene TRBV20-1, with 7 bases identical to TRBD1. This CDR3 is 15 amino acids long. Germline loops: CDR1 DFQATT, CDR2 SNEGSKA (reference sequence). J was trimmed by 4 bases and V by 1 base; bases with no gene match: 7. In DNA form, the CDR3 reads TGCAGTGCTAGAGTCCCAGGGGGTGAAGGAAACACCATATATTTT. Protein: CSARVPGGEGNTIYF.

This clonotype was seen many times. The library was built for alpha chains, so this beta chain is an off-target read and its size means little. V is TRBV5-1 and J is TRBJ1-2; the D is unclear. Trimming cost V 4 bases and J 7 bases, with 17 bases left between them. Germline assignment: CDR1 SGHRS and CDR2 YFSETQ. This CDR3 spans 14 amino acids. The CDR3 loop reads CASSPSGTLGGYTF. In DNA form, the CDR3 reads TGCGCCAGCAGCCCCTCAGGCACCCTGGGTGGCTACACCTTC.